Presented here are 31 T cell receptor beta chains from one specimen sequenced in a study of shared clonotypes between healthy human individuals. Here immunoSEQ multiplex PCR was the method, and the copy in TCRdb shows in-frame clones only, minus some. The data show about 1.5 million clones, roughly 96% seen once. The material sequenced was naive CD4+ T cells sorted from blood. Subset indicated: CD45RA+ positively selected. Receptor source: a man between 25 and 39 years old in good health.

The chain couples TRBV5-4 to TRBJ1-1, with a weak D call TRBD1 (6 bases). The CDR3 loop spans 15 amino acids. Per the germline V gene, CDR1 is SGHNT and CDR2 is YYREEE (reference sequence). V lost 4 bases to trimming and J lost 3 bases, with 16 bases between them. The CDR3 coding sequence is TGTGCCAGCAGCCCTCGGACAGAGAGATACACTGAAGCTTTCTTT. Its translation: CASSPRTERYTEAFF.

The genes are TRBV4-3 and TRBJ2-1; unclear D gene. The CDR3 has 14 amino acids. Germline-derived CDR1 and CDR2 are LGHNA and YSLEER. Trimming took 3 bases from V and 3 from J, leaving 9 bases between them. DNA for the CDR3: TGCGCCAGCAGCCACAAAGACCACTACAATGAGCAGTTCTTC. It encodes CASSHKDHYNEQFF.

About this clone itself: Additional DNA sequences in this sample encode the identical CDR3. The chain joins TRBV29-1 to TRBJ2-5; 8 nucleotides agree with TRBD1. Trimming removed 7 bases from V and 5 bases from J; junction bases left unmatched: 6. The CDR3 totals 12 residues. Germline V CDR1 and CDR2: SQVTM, ANQGSEA. The CDR3 nucleotides read TGCAGCGCGGGGACAGGAGCCGAGACCCAGTACTTC. Translated, it gives CSAGTGAETQYF.

V usage is TRBV5-5 and J usage is TRBJ2-3; TRBD2 aligns across 9 bases. CDR1 is SGHKS, CDR2 YYEKEE, per germline (reference sequence). The length of the CDR3 is 17 residues. J was trimmed by 0 bases and V by 4 bases; bases with no gene match: 9. Here the CDR3 DNA reads TGTGCCAGCAGCCGGCAGACTAGCGGTAGTAGCACAGATACGCAGTATTTT. It specifies CASSRQTSGSSTDTQYF.

The V call is TRBV7-8, the J call TRBJ1-1, with TRBD1 as a possible D gene (6 bases). The germline CDR1 and CDR2 sequences are SGHVS and FQNEAQ. This CDR3 comprises 12 residues. V was shortened by 5 bases and J by 4 bases, with 8 bases between the two germline ends. The CDR3 region is CASSPQGTEAFF. In DNA form, the CDR3 reads TGTGCCAGCAGCCCACAGGGCACTGAAGCTTTCTTT.

The CDR3: CASSYAQGTRTEAFF. As DNA, the CDR3 is TGTGCCAGCAGCTACGCTCAGGGTACGCGGACTGAAGCTTTCTTT. V usage is TRBV5-4 and J usage is TRBJ1-1; TRBD1 might be the D (5 bases). CDR3 size: 15 residues. The germline CDR1 and CDR2 sequences are SGHNT and YYREEE (reference sequence). With 3 bases removed from V and 5 bases from J, the gap between germline ends came to 17 bases.

This rearrangement joins TRBV9 to TRBJ2-7; the D is unclear. The V gene's germline CDR1 is SGDLS and CDR2 YYNGEE. V was clipped by 10 bases and J by 7 bases, with 21 bases between them. The CDR3 runs 13 residues. The CDR3 DNA reads as TGTGCCGGGAAGGGCGGCCCTTCTGAAGAGCAGTACTTC. It encodes CAGKGGPSEEQYF.

The CDR3 DNA reads TGTGCCAGCAGTTTAAAGCAGCCCCAAGAGACCCAGTACTTC. Its translation is CASSLKQPQETQYF. The chain employs TRBV28 and TRBJ2-5; D not certain. The V end was cut by 2 bases, the J end by 1 base, with 8 bases between. The germline V gene encodes CDR1 MDHEN and CDR2 SYDVKM. The CDR3 spans 14 residues.

The chain links TRBV29-1 to TRBJ2-1; TRBD2 agrees at 9 bases. Germline V gene sequence: CDR1 SQVTM, CDR2 ANQGSEA. V was pared by 4 bases and J by 8 bases, with 6 bases of the junction left unmatched. This CDR3 is 13 amino acids long. This chain's CDR3 is CSVGGAGGDEQFF. The CDR3 nucleotides are TGCAGCGTTGGGGGAGCGGGGGGTGATGAGCAGTTCTTC.

The rearrangement joins TRBV15 to TRBJ2-3, with 8 bases fitting TRBD2. The germline gives CDR1 LNHNV, CDR2 YYDKDF (reference sequence). The junction had 8 bases not matched to a gene; V was cut back by 9 bases and J by 3 bases. The length of the CDR3 is 14 residues. DNA for the CDR3: TGTGCCACTGGGGCCGGGACTAGGACAGATACGCAGTATTTT. Its protein product is CATGAGTRTDTQYF. The entire variable domain, with the rest obtained from reference TRBV15 and TRBJ2-3, is as follows: DAMVIQNPRYQVTQFGKPVTLSCSQTLNHNVMYWYQQKSSQAPKLLFHYYDKDFNNEADTPDNFQSRRPNTSFCFLDIRSPGLGDTAMYLCATGAGTRTDTQYFGPGTRLTVL.

The V gene is TRBV19, the J gene TRBJ1-1; D is unclear. V lost 7 bases and J 1 base, leaving 19 bases between the germline ends. CDR3 length equals 16 residues. In germline, CDR1 is LNHDA, CDR2 SQIVND (reference sequence). The CDR3 DNA reads as TGTGCCAGTACCCAAAAAAAGGGTACCGGGAACACTGAAGCTTTCTTT. This encodes CASTQKKGTGNTEAFF. The whole variable domain, filled in from reference TRBV19 and TRBJ1-1, reads DGGITQSPKYLFRKEGQNVTLSCEQNLNHDAMYWYRQDPGQGLRLIYYSQIVNDFQKGDIAEGYSVSREKKESFPLTVTSAQKNPTAFYLCASTQKKGTGNTEAFFGQGTRLTVV.

The rearrangement joins TRBV18 to TRBJ2-3; D is unresolved. The length of the CDR3 is 14 residues. Deletions cut 4 bases from V and 1 base from J, with 9 bases between. Germline-derived CDR1 and CDR2 are KGHSH and LQKENI. CDR3: CASSHTPGTDTQYF. The CDR3 DNA reads as TGTGCCAGCTCACATACTCCGGGCACAGATACGCAGTATTTT.

This clone was observed once. The genes are TRBV5-1 and TRBJ2-7; weak D call: TRBD2 (5 bases). V gave up 3 bases and J gave up 3 bases, with 16 bases separating them. Germline V CDR1 and CDR2: SGHRS, YFSETQ. There are 15 residues in the CDR3. Here the CDR3 DNA reads TGCGCCAGCAGCTCCTCCCCTCTAGCCTTCTACGAGCAGTACTTC. This gives the protein CASSSSPLAFYEQYF.

The rearrangement joins TRBV5-1 to TRBJ2-1, with 8 bases identical to TRBD2. The CDR3 extends over 14 amino acids. Trimming removed 4 bases from V and 4 bases from J; junction bases left unmatched: 4. Per germline, CDR1 SGHRS and CDR2 YFSETQ. CDR3 sequence reads: CASSQRGTYNEQFF. As DNA, the CDR3 is TGCGCCAGCAGCCAGCGGGGGACATACAATGAGCAGTTCTTC.

The rearrangement uses TRBV6-5 and TRBJ1-2; weak D call: TRBD1 (6 bases). V lost 6 bases, J lost 8 bases, and 13 bases lay in between. This CDR3 contains 12 residues. Germline CDR1 is MNHEY and CDR2 is SVGAGI. The CDR3 spells CASRQGPAGYTF. DNA for the CDR3: TGTGCCAGCAGACAGGGTCCCGCAGGCTACACCTTC.

Of note for this clone: Distinct nucleotide sequences in the sample also encode this CDR3. This chain connects TRBV5-1 to TRBJ1-3; 9 nucleotides agree with TRBD1. This CDR3 region has 14 residues. CDR1 is SGHRS, CDR2 YFSETQ, per germline. J gave up 4 bases and V 3 bases, and 2 bases lay outside the gene matches. CDR3 sequence reads: CASSSGTGGNTIYF. In DNA form, the CDR3 reads TGCGCCAGCAGCTCCGGGACAGGGGGAAACACCATATATTTT.

This CDR3 reads CASSHRQGFSRGANVLTF. The CDR3 DNA reads as TGTGCCAGCAGCCACAGACAGGGGTTCTCGAGGGGGGCCAACGTCCTGACTTTC. This sequence joins TRBV14 and TRBJ2-6, with 8 bases fitting TRBD1. The CDR3 runs to 18 residues. V shed 3 bases and J 4 bases; nucleotides not matched to a gene: 11. CDR1 and CDR2 from the germline V gene are SGHDN and FVKESK.

The chain combines TRBV7-9 with TRBJ2-5; D might be TRBD1 (7 bases). The CDR3 is 15 residues long. The germline V gene has CDR1 SEHNR and CDR2 FQNEAQ (reference sequence). Trimming took 1 base from V and 0 from J, leaving 9 bases between them. The chain's CDR3 is CASSLGGTDQETQYF. The CDR3 nucleotides are TGTGCCAGCAGCTTAGGCGGGACAGACCAAGAGACCCAGTACTTC.

With regard to this clone: The same CDR3 can be traced to other DNA sequences in this sample. This sequence joins TRBV7-9 and TRBJ1-1; TRBD1 is a possible D gene (6 bases). The CDR3 covers 14 residues. Trimming stripped 1 base from V and 4 bases from J, with 10 bases between. In germline, CDR1 is SEHNR, CDR2 FQNEAQ (reference sequence). The CDR3 is CASSLDRVGTEAFF. For the CDR3, the DNA is TGTGCCAGCAGCTTAGACAGGGTGGGCACTGAAGCTTTCTTT.

For the CDR3, the DNA is TGTGCCAGCAGCGCGCCAGCGGGAGGGGCCACCGATACGCAGTATTTT. It translates to CASSAPAGGATDTQYF. The chain joins TRBV5-4 to TRBJ2-3; 10 bases match TRBD2. CDR3 size: 16 residues. The V segment lost 4 bases and the J segment 6 bases; nucleotides outside the gene matches: 11. Per the germline V gene, CDR1 is SGHNT and CDR2 is YYREEE (reference sequence).

The V gene is TRBV6-5, the J gene TRBJ2-2; 7 nucleotides align to TRBD1. Losses at the gene ends were 0 bases for V and 7 bases for J; bases not matched to a gene: 2. CDR3 length equals 14 residues. Germline CDR1 MNHEY, CDR2 SVGAGI. The CDR3 here is CASSYSGGHGELFF. In DNA form, the CDR3 reads TGTGCCAGCAGTTACTCAGGGGGCCACGGGGAGCTGTTTTTT.

The J gene is TRBJ2-1, the V gene TRBV14, with D possibly matching TRBD1 (5 bases). Per germline, CDR1 SGHDN and CDR2 FVKESK. The CDR3 runs 15 residues. V shed 1 base and J shed 2 bases, with 9 bases lying between them. CDR3: CASSQVSGTYNEQFF. The CDR3 region has the DNA TGTGCCAGCAGCCAAGTGTCAGGGACCTACAATGAGCAGTTCTTC.

The rearrangement joins TRBV9 to TRBJ2-2; D is possibly TRBD2 (6 bases). V was pared by 4 bases and J by 4 bases, with 17 bases between. Germline V CDR1 and CDR2: SGDLS, YYNGEE. This CDR3 is 16 amino acids long. CDR3 in amino acids: CASSSPGSAPTGELFF. The CDR3 bases are TGTGCCAGCAGCTCCCCCGGGAGCGCCCCCACCGGGGAGCTGTTTTTT.

This sequence joins TRBV6-6 and TRBJ1-4; no clear D. CDR1 MNHNY and CDR2 SVGAGI come from the germline V gene (reference sequence). V dropped 1 base and J dropped 4 bases, with 7 bases sitting between them. The CDR3 length is 14 residues. CDR3: CASSYYRGNEKLFF. CDR3 nucleotides: TGTGCCAGCAGTTACTACCGGGGTAATGAAAAACTGTTTTTT.

About this clone itself: Other nucleotide sequences in the sample specify the same CDR3. The gene calls are TRBV11-2 and TRBJ2-3, with D possibly matching TRBD1 (6 bases). Germline assignment: CDR1 SGHAT and CDR2 FQNNGV. The V and J ends lost 0 bases and 1 base respectively, with 8 bases between them. The CDR3 is 15 residues long. Written as DNA, the CDR3 is TGTGCCAGCAGCTTAGAGGGGGCCGGCACAGATACGCAGTATTTT. Its protein product is CASSLEGAGTDTQYF. Supplemented by reference TRBV11-2 and TRBJ2-3, the full variable domain reads EAGVAQSPRYKIIEKRQSVAFWCNPISGHATLYWYQQILGQGPKLLIQFQNNGVVDDSQLPKDRFSAERLKGVDSTLKIQPAKLEDSAVYLCASSLEGAGTDTQYFGPGTRLTVL.

This clone was recorded only once. The chain uses TRBV5-6 and TRBJ1-4, with D uncertain. The germline V and J ends were trimmed by 0 bases and 3 bases, with 3 bases remaining between them. This CDR3 is 13 amino acids long. Per the germline V gene, CDR1 is SGHDT and CDR2 is YYEEEE. The CDR3 loop is CASSLAANEKLFF. CDR3 sequence (DNA): TGTGCCAGCAGCTTGGCGGCTAATGAAAAACTGTTTTTT.

The J gene is TRBJ2-7, the V gene TRBV5-1, with D possibly TRBD2 on 5 matching bases. V lost 0 bases, J lost 2 bases, and 9 bases lay in between. Germline assignment: CDR1 SGHRS and CDR2 YFSETQ. The CDR3 covers 14 residues. In nucleotides, the CDR3 is TGCGCCAGCAGCTTGGCCTCGACTACCTACGAGCAGTACTTC. Amino acids: CASSLASTTYEQYF.

This sequence joins TRBV11-2 and TRBJ2-1; D may be TRBD2 (6 bases). The CDR3 has 12 residues. Per the germline V gene, CDR1 is SGHAT and CDR2 is FQNNGV. V was clipped by 2 bases and J by 16 bases, with 15 bases between them. The CDR3 bases are TGTGCCAGCAGCTTAACGGGAGTCAGGGTCTTCTTC. Encoded protein: CASSLTGVRVFF.

Comments on this clone: Other DNA sequences in this specimen translate into the identical CDR3. The chain's CDR3 is CASSLSAGGGRTQYF. In nucleotides, the CDR3 is TGTGCCAGCAGCTTATCGGCGGGAGGGGGTCGTACGCAGTATTTT. V and J are TRBV7-3 and TRBJ2-3; TRBD2 matches at 9 bases. Germline V CDR1 and CDR2: SGHTA, FQGTGA. Trimming removed 2 bases from V and 8 bases from J; junction bases left unmatched: 8. The CDR3 is 15 residues long.

The chain joins TRBV19 to TRBJ2-5; D may match TRBD1 or TRBD2 (5 bases each). V was shortened by 5 bases and J by 5 bases, with 15 bases between the two germline ends. Germline-derived CDR1 and CDR2 are LNHDA and SQIVND (reference sequence). This CDR3 comprises 14 residues. Written as DNA, the CDR3 is TGTGCCAGTAGTCCCGGGGCAGGGCACGAGACCCAGTACTTC. The encoded protein is CASSPGAGHETQYF.

The rearrangement uses TRBV2 and TRBJ1-1, with TRBD1 identical over 7 bases. Germline trimming cut 10 bases from V and 5 bases from J; bases unmatched to any gene: 10. CDR3 size: 13 residues. The germline gives CDR1 SNHLY, CDR2 FYNNEI. In DNA form, the CDR3 reads TGTGCCATCACAGGGGATTTTTTGACTGAAGCTTTCTTT. Amino acid sequence: CAITGDFLTEAFF.